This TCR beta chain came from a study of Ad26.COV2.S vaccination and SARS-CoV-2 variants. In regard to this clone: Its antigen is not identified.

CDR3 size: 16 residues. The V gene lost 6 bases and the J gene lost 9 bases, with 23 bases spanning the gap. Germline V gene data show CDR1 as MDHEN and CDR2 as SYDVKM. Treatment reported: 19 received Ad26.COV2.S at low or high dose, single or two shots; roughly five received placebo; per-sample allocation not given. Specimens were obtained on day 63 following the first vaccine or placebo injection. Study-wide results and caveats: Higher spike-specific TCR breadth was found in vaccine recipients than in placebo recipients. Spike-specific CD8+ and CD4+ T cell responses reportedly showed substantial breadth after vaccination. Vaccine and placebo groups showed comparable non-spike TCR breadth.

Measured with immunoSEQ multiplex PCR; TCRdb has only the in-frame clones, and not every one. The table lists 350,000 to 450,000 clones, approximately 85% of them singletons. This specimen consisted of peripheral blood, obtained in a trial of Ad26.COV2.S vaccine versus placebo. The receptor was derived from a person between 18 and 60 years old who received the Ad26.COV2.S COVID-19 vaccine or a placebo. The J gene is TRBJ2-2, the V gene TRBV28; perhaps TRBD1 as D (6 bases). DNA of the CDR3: TGTGCCAGCAGCGGACCCGGGAATCCCAGGGGCCGGGAGCTGTTTTTT. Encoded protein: CASSGPGNPRGRELFF. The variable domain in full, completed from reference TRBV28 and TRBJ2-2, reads DVKVTQSSRYLVKRTGEKVFLECVQDMDHENMFWYRQDPGLGLRLIYFSYDVKMKEKGDIPEGYSVSREKKERFSLILESASTNQTSMYLCASSGPGNPRGRELFFGEGSRLTVL.